These 15 T cell receptor beta chains share one sample of origin, sequenced in a study of blood T cells in healthy people across ages. A J-beta primer mix and a sample-barcoded 5' primer were used in a second PCR of roughly 7 to 12 cycles. TCRdb re-called the 5' RACE reads through MiXCR, storing one row per CDR3 protein. Altogether some 1.5 million distinct CDR3 sequences are present, roughly 27% being singletons, with the ten largest covering roughly 8%. Specimen: blood. The receptors were sampled from a woman in her 30s in good health.

The genes are TRBV5-1 and TRBJ1-1; 8 bases match TRBD1. The junction had 6 bases not matched to a gene; V was cut back by 4 bases and J by 4 bases. Germline assignment: CDR1 SGHRS and CDR2 YFSETQ. This CDR3 has 14 amino acids. In nucleotides, the CDR3 is TGCGCCAGCAGCAGCCAGGACAGGGCCACTGAAGCTTTCTTT. Protein product: CASSSQDRATEAFF.

This clonotype was recorded many times. J is TRBJ2-7 and V is TRBV6-5; D may be TRBD2 (6 bases). CDR3 length equals 12 residues. Looked up from germline, CDR1 is MNHEY and CDR2 is SVGAGI. The V end lost 6 bases, the J end lost 7 bases, and 13 bases lay between the germline ends. The CDR3 coding sequence is TGTGCCAGCAGCCCCCTAGGGAGGGAGCAGTACTTC. Protein sequence: CASSPLGREQYF.

The CDR3 sequence: CSARDRKADYEKLFF. DNA of the CDR3: TGCAGTGCTAGAGATCGGAAGGCAGATTATGAAAAACTGTTTTTT. The chain carries TRBV20-1 and TRBJ1-4, with no clear D. Trimming took 0 bases from V and 6 from J, leaving 14 bases between them. Per germline, CDR1 DFQATT and CDR2 SNEGSKA (reference sequence). The CDR3 loop spans 15 amino acids.

This clonotype was found a few times. The chain carries TRBV18 and TRBJ2-1, with 11 bases fitting TRBD2. The germline CDR1 and CDR2 sequences are KGHSH and LQKENI. CDR3 length: 15 residues. The trim removed 0 bases at V and 10 bases at J, leaving 5 bases unmatched. CDR3 amino acids: CASSPPTSGMGEQFF. The CDR3 nucleotides read TGTGCCAGCTCACCACCGACTAGCGGGATGGGAGAGCAGTTCTTC.

The chain recombines TRBV12-3 or TRBV12-4 with TRBJ2-7; D is unclear. Trimming cost V 3 bases and J 1 base, with 13 bases left between them. There are 15 residues in the CDR3. The DNA for the CDR3 is TGTGCCAGCAGTTTTTGGGTAGATGATTCCTACGAGCAGTACTTC. This translates into CASSFWVDDSYEQYF.

The chain is built from TRBV5-1 and TRBJ1-2; 12 nucleotides line up with TRBD1. Per germline, CDR1 SGHRS and CDR2 YFSETQ. The CDR3 spans 17 residues. V was clipped by 3 bases and J by 6 bases; unmatched bases: 12. The CDR3 DNA is TGCGCCAGCAGCTGGCGACTCCGGGACAGGGGGCGGGATGGCTACACCTTC. Residues: CASSWRLRDRGRDGYTF.

The genes are TRBV20-1 and TRBJ1-5; TRBD1 matches at 7 bases. In germline, CDR1 is DFQATT, CDR2 SNEGSKA (reference sequence). There are 13 residues in the CDR3. The V and J ends lost 6 bases and 5 bases, in that order; junction bases with no gene match: 7. CDR3 DNA sequence: TGCAGTGCCCGGGTCCAGGGGGATCAGCCCCAGCATTTT. Amino acid sequence: CSARVQGDQPQHF.

This clonotype occurred once. A clone one base away is much larger, so this may be a read error. This chain joins TRBV5-5 and TRBJ2-5; TRBD1 might be the D (5 bases). The closer fit of TRBJ2-7 to the DNA end suggests the J call may be wrong. The CDR3 length is 13 residues. The V gene's germline CDR1 is SGHKS and CDR2 YYEKEE (reference sequence). The CDR3 region has the DNA TGTGCCAGCAGCCCATACAGGAGCAACGAGCAGTACTTC. As protein: CASSPYRSNEQYF.

This clonotype was observed a handful of times. This rearrangement joins TRBV5-1 to TRBJ2-3, with 7 bases aligning to TRBD2. V lost 1 base and J lost 1; bases outside the gene matches: 6. CDR3 length: 16 amino acids. Germline CDR1 SGHRS, CDR2 YFSETQ. The CDR3 sequence: CASSLTPTSGTDTQYF. The CDR3 nucleotides are TGCGCCAGCAGCTTGACTCCAACTAGCGGCACAGATACGCAGTATTTT.

This clonotype was recorded a few times. The gene calls are TRBV7-3 and TRBJ2-1; D unclear. CDR3 length: 13 residues. Trimming stripped 5 bases from V and 5 bases from J, with 10 bases between. Germline assignment: CDR1 SGHTA and CDR2 FQGTGA. CDR3 DNA sequence: TGTGCCAGCAGCCCCACCCCTGACAATGAGCAGTTCTTC. It specifies CASSPTPDNEQFF.

J is TRBJ2-5 and V is TRBV20-1; TRBD1 matches 8 bases. The V and J ends lost 6 bases and 1 base, in that order; junction bases with no gene match: 1. This CDR3 spans 12 amino acids. CDR1 DFQATT and CDR2 SNEGSKA come from the germline V gene (reference sequence). The CDR3 DNA reads as TGCAGTGCCGACAGGGGCCAAGAGACCCAGTACTTC. Its translation: CSADRGQETQYF.

A few counts support this clonotype. This rearrangement joins TRBV4-1 to TRBJ1-1; 9 positions agree with TRBD1. The germline gives CDR1 MGHRA, CDR2 YSYEKL. V lost 4 bases, J lost 7 bases, and 16 bases stayed unmatched. CDR3 length: 17 residues. In DNA, the CDR3 is TGCGCCAGCAGCCGTATTTCGGGACAGGGTGAGAGGAGTGAAGCTTTCTTT. Translating it yields CASSRISGQGERSEAFF.

This clonotype came up a few times. The junction shows a germline mismatch at one end, possibly a read error. The chain is built from TRBV10-3 and TRBJ1-1; 10 bases map to TRBD1. The germline V gene has CDR1 ENHRY and CDR2 SYGVKD. The CDR3 totals 13 residues. The CDR3 bases are TGTGCCATCAGGACAGGGGGCGGGACTGAGGCTTTCTTT. Translated, it gives CAIRTGGGTEAFF.

This clonotype came up many times. The J gene is TRBJ2-6, the V gene TRBV29-1; D unresolved. Germline V gives CDR1 SQVTM, CDR2 ANQGSEA. The CDR3 runs 13 residues. This CDR3 is CPAVRRGANVLTF. The CDR3 nucleotides read TGCCCCGCCGTGCGAAGGGGGGCCAACGTCCTGACTTTC.

In its sample, this clonotype was seen many times. This chain uses TRBV20-1 with TRBJ2-4; D not resolved. The CDR3 covers 16 residues. In germline, CDR1 is DFQATT, CDR2 SNEGSKA (reference sequence). The V end lost 4 bases, the J end lost 0 bases, and 16 bases lay between the germline ends. CDR3 residues: CSATNPSATAKNIQYF. As DNA, the CDR3 is TGCAGTGCTACCAATCCCTCGGCGACAGCCAAAAACATTCAGTACTTC.